This T cell receptor beta chain was recovered during a study of cytomegalovirus exposure and HLA in healthy donors. Study-wide results and limits: In vitro work confirmed that three CMV-associated chains recognize CMV antigens. Most observed TCR sequences were rare, whereas some public TCRs were detected in many donors. The tendency of first-cohort TCR clusters to co-occur in the 90 to 150 validation repertoires was the finding of a later analysis.

Trimming took 5 bases from V and 6 from J; bases not matched to a gene: 8. The CDR3 is 14 residues long. Looked up from germline, CDR1 is SGHNT and CDR2 is YYREEE (reference sequence). Some clones are missing from TCRdb's copy, which holds only in-frame ones; the method was immunoSEQ multiplex PCR. Here the sample spans 97,000 or so clones, 70% to 90% being singletons. As to this clone: Antigen: not known.

This receptor was obtained from a woman aged 25-40 years in good health and CMV-seronegative. The chain recombines TRBV5-4 with TRBJ2-1; 7 bases fit TRBD2. Sample: PBMCs. CDR3 DNA sequence: TGTGCCAGCAGTTGGGGAGGGGCGGGCAATGAGCAGTTCTTC. Protein: CASSWGGAGNEQFF. The full variable domain, in which reference TRBV5-4 and TRBJ2-1 provide the parts outside the CDR3, is ETGVTQSPTHLIKTRGQQVTLRCSSQSGHNTVSWYQQALGQGPQFIFQYYREEENGRGNFPPRFSGLQFPNYSSELNVNALELDDSALYLCASSWGGAGNEQFFGPGTRLTVL.